This TCR beta chain was identified during a study of T cell responses to AZD1222 COVID-19 vaccine. Some clones are missing from TCRdb's copy, which holds only in-frame ones; the method was immunoSEQ multiplex PCR. The table shows about 210,000 clones, with 85% to 95% occurring only once. Note on this clone: Its antigen is as yet unknown.

Germline trimming cut 2 bases from V and 7 bases from J; bases unmatched to any gene: 4. Per the germline V gene, CDR1 is SGDLS and CDR2 is YYNGEE. This CDR3 has 15 amino acids. Broader study findings: Spike-spanning, vaccine-associated CD4 TCRs were dominant at 160-218 and 743-854. Baseline seropositivity occurred in only 5 to 7 AZD1222 recipients. Donors in the cohort were predominantly white British and more often female, and clonal diversity was possibly underestimated.

The sequenced sample was peripheral blood, obtained on day 0 of AZD1222 vaccination. This receptor was taken from an adult in good health. This chain joins TRBV9 and TRBJ2-1; the match to TRBD2 covers 12 bases. DNA for the CDR3: TGTGCCAGCAGCGTTACTAGCGGGGGGAAGAATGAGCAGTTCTTC. Its translation: CASSVTSGGKNEQFF. The full variable domain, in which reference TRBV9 and TRBJ2-1 provide the parts outside the CDR3, is DSGVTQTPKHLITATGQRVTLRCSPRSGDLSVYWYQQSLDQGLQFLIQYYNGEERAKGNILERFSAQQFPDLHSELNLSSLELGDSALYFCASSVTSGGKNEQFFGPGTRLTVL.